This T cell receptor (beta chain) was sequenced in a study of neoadjuvant anti-PD-1 for oral cavity cancer. Whole-study context: Nivolumab at 3 mg/kg was mostly given biweekly, three to four doses, pre-surgery. General study findings and limits: Only a few patients per response group were TCR-analyzed; validation needed.

This table comes from immunoSEQ multiplex PCR, and its TCRdb copy is limited to in-frame clones, with some not included. The sample lists several thousand clones, about 69% occurring once. Comment on this clone: What it recognizes is unknown.

Looked up from germline, CDR1 is LNHDA and CDR2 is SQIVND (reference sequence). V trimming: 0 bases; J trimming: 1 base; junction bases outside the gene matches: 13. The CDR3 extends over 19 amino acids. Patients were newly diagnosed with stage II-IVA oral cavity squamous cell carcinoma without prior systemic or radiation treatment. This rearrangement joins TRBV19 to TRBJ2-3; 7 nucleotides align to TRBD2. Here the sequenced sample was PBMCs, taken before nivolumab (anti-PD-1) treatment. The sequence was collected from a person aged 35-79 years with oral cavity squamous cell carcinoma. DNA of the CDR3: TGTGCCAGTAGTATAGATGCCCCCCGGGGAAGCGGGGGCACAGATACGCAGTATTTT. Translating gives CASSIDAPRGSGGTDTQYF.